This is a list of T cell receptor beta chains from one sample in a study of liver allograft versus peripheral blood T cells. TCRdb re-derived calls from the reads in MiXCR, one entry per CDR3 protein. The table has 15,000 to 20,000 distinct CDR3 sequences, 22% seen once. These receptors all come from a human patient who had a liver transplant. Some T cells here may be from the graft donor. Each CDR3 is given with its conserved first and last residue. A D gene is named only where the DNA matches it firmly. Clone size is not always given. Where it is, it says once, few, many or a class for expanded clones.

size | J | D | V | DNA | CDR3
NA | TRBJ1-2 | NA | TRBV6-5 | TGTGCCAGCAGTTACAGGGGGGCGGGCTATGGCTACACCTTC | CASSYRGAGYGYTF
NA | TRBJ1-1 | NA | TRBV28 | TGTGCCAGCAGTCCCCCACAGGGTCGGGGCACTGAAGCTTTCTTT | CASSPPQGRGTEAFF
NA | TRBJ1-3 | TRBD1 | TRBV10-3 | TGTGCCATCAGCGGACAGGTCCCTGGAAACACCATATATTTT | CAISGQVPGNTIYF
few | TRBJ2-1 | TRBD2 | TRBV5-5 | TGTGCCAGCAGCTTCTCTCCGGGACTAGCGGGGGCGAGCTCCTACAATGAGCAGTTCTTC | CASSFSPGLAGASSYNEQFF
medium-sized | TRBJ2-7 | NA | TRBV10-3 | TGTGCCATCAGTGAGTCTGGATCAGAGGTTGAGCAGTACTTC | CAISESGSEVEQYF
medium-sized | TRBJ2-3 | TRBD1 | TRBV6-1 | TGTGCCAGCAGTGAAGGGACAGGCGTAACAGATACGCAGTATTTT | CASSEGTGVTDTQYF
NA | TRBJ1-1 | NA | TRBV6-1 | TGTGCCAGCAGTGAATCCAGGAACACTGAAGCTTTCTTT | CASSESRNTEAFF
NA | TRBJ2-4 | TRBD2 | TRBV7-2 | TGTGCCAGCAGAGCGGGACTCTTGGGCAAAAACATTCAGTACTTC | CASRAGLLGKNIQYF
many | TRBJ2-5 | NA | TRBV6-5 | TGTGCCAGCAGTTATACCCTGCGTGAGACCCAGTACTTC | CASSYTLRETQYF
few | TRBJ1-2 | NA | TRBV20-1 | TGCAGTGCTAGGCGGGGAGGGGGTCATGGCTACACCTTC | CSARRGGGHGYTF
NA | TRBJ2-5 | TRBD1 | TRBV30 | TGTGCCTGGAAACACAGGGGGAGGCAAGAGACCCAGTACTTC | CAWKHRGRQETQYF
medium-sized | TRBJ1-1 | NA | TRBV18 | TGTGCCAGCTCACCACCGATGGGGGGAAATATGAACACTGAAGCTTTCTTT | CASSPPMGGNMNTEAFF
NA | TRBJ2-3 | NA | TRBV27 | TGTGCCAGCAGTTTATCGAAGGCAGATACGCAGTATTTT | CASSLSKADTQYF
NA | TRBJ1-5 | NA | TRBV12-3/TRBV12-4 | TGTGCCAGCAGTTTACAGGAGGGTGCCCAGCCCCAGCATTTT | CASSLQEGAQPQHF
many | TRBJ2-7 | NA | TRBV6-2/TRBV6-3 | TGTGCCAGCAGTTACTCACAAGGACGGTCCCTCGAGCAGTACTTC | CASSYSQGRSLEQYF
NA | TRBJ1-2 | NA | TRBV20-1 | TGCAGTCCTCTCCTTAGCGGGTGGGGGGGACTCTATGGCTACACCTTC | CSPLLSGWGGLYGYTF
many | TRBJ1-1 | TRBD1 | TRBV12-3/TRBV12-4 | TGTGCCAGCGGGGACAGGGGGATGAACACTGAAGCTTTCTTT | CASGDRGMNTEAFF